This T cell receptor (beta chain) comes out of a study of memory CD4+ T cells and cytomegalovirus serostatus. The sort gate was single viable CD3+CD4+CD8-CD45RO+ cells for memory CD4+ T cells. Serum IgG to CMV pp150, pp28, p38 and p52 defined serostatus. Germline CDR1 is MNHEY and CDR2 is SMNVEV (reference sequence). Between the trimmed V and J ends, which lost 4 bases and 9 bases, there was a span of 10 bases. The CDR3 loop spans 12 amino acids. Data came from immunoSEQ multiplex PCR; TCRdb stores just in-frame clones and leaves some out. Among under 100,000 clones listed, 80% were seen once. The specimen sequenced was memory CD4+ T cells from blood. The sequence derives from an adult in good health and CMV-seronegative. This sequence joins TRBV27 and TRBJ2-4; tentative D call: TRBD2 (7 bases). In DNA, the CDR3 is TGTGCCAGCAGTTGGGAGGGGGGCATTCAGTACTTC. Protein: CASSWEGGIQYF.